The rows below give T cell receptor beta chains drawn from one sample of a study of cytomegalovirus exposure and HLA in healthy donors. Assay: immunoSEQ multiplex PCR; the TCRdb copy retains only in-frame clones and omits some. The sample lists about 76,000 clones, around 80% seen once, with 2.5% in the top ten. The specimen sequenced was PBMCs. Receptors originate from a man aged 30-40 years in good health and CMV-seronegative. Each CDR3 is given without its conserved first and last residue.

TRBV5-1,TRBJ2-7,ASSLFPGNSNEQY
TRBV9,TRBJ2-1,ASSVRSEDYASYNEQF
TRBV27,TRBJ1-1,ASSLASGVGTEAF
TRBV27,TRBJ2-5,ASRDRQALQETQY
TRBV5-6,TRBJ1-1,ASSSQAGNTEAF
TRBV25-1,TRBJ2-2,ASSALDREAGELF
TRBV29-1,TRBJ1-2,SVEPGLPGFGYT
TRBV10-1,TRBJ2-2,ASSRDRATGELF
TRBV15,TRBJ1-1,ATSIGRGTEAF
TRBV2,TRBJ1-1,ASTLYRENTEAF
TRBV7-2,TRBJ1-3,ASAQGSLSGNTIY
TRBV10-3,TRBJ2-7,AISEGDSSYEQY
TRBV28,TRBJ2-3,ASSVARVDTQY
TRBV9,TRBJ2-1,ASSPRTSGIEQF
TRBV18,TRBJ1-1,ASSSTQNTEAF
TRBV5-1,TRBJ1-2,ASSLAGGRERGYT
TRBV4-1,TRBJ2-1,ASSLGQLNEQF
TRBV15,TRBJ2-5,ATTPAGGMGETQY
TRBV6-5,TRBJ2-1,ASSRQGGNNEQF
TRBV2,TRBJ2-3,ATLSGTDRDTQY
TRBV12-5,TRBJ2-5,ASGKGSGGQETQY
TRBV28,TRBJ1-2,ASRDMTAGYGYT
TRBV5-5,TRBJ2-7,ASSSRDRAYEQY
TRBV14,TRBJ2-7,ASSQRAASSYEQY
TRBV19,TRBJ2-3,ASKVAGTDTQY
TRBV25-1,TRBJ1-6,ASVGTANSPLH
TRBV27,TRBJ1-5,ASSPDRGGLRSNQPQH
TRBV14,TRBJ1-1,ASSQDKEVYGLNTEAF
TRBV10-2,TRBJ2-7,ASSESTSGGYEQY
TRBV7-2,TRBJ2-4,ASSINSGYVAKNIQY